This T cell receptor (beta chain) appears in the sequencing data of a study of cytotoxic CD8 clonotypes in ibrutinib-treated CLL. The study's findings and limits: Clonality grew at ibrutinib response; at progression, it decreased back toward baseline.

Here immunoSEQ multiplex PCR was the method, and the copy in TCRdb shows in-frame clones only, minus some. The top ten clones hold over 2% of a sample with about 160,000 clones, approximately 80% of them seen once. V was cut by 9 bases and J by 0 bases, with 19 bases left in between. The CDR3 totals 16 residues. Germline lookup yields CDR1 SGDLS and CDR2 YYNGEE. Details on this clone: The target antigen is unknown.

The rearrangement uses TRBV9 and TRBJ1-3; a possible D gene is TRBD1 (5 bases). The source of this sequence is a human donor with chronic lymphocytic leukemia. The sample in question was PBMCs, obtained after 12 months of ibrutinib treatment. The CDR3 coding sequence is TGTGCCACCTCCCCCTTGGGGACGAGCTCTGGAAACACCATATATTTT. Amino acids: CATSPLGTSSGNTIYF.